This T cell receptor (beta chain) was recorded in a study of blood T cell repertoires in COVID-19. The trim removed 5 bases at V and 0 bases at J, leaving 4 bases unmatched. The CDR3 covers 17 residues. Germline V gene data show CDR1 as KGHDR and CDR2 as SFDVKD. As processed by the authors: The assay estimated nucleated cells by amplifying reference gene primers. Profiled with immunoSEQ multiplex PCR; TCRdb holds only in-frame clones, not every one. Clone size and V and J calls were adopted from that table, with D and trimming inferred from the DNA. The sample holds 25,000 to 30,000 clones, about 91% seen once. This clone was recorded only once.

Sequenced: peripheral blood. The chain recombines TRBV24-1 with TRBJ2-7; TRBD2 matches 15 bases. This TCR was recovered from a human donor with acute or convalescent COVID-19. The donor label of this sample is uncertain. The CDR3: CATSGEGLAGGSYEQYF. CDR3 sequence (DNA): TGTGCCACCAGTGGGGAGGGACTAGCGGGAGGCTCCTACGAGCAGTACTTC.